Sequencing of this T cell receptor (beta chain) was carried out in a study of beta chain features in type 1 diabetes. The study reverse transcribed the entire isolated RNA, so it sequenced expressed TCRB transcripts. Clones were read by immunoSEQ multiplex PCR, and TCRdb kept only the in-frame ones, dropping some. The table records some 150,000 clones, more than 9% of them present only once. This clone has just a few counts. This CDR3 region has 15 residues. With V trimmed by 0 bases and J by 5 bases, 7 bases remained unmatched. The germline CDR1 and CDR2 sequences are LGHNA and YSLEER. The rearrangement uses TRBV4-3 and TRBJ2-7; the match to TRBD1 covers 7 bases. The material sequenced was naive CD4+ T cells from blood. The sequence came from a young man in good health. This CDR3 is CASSQDGDSTNEQYF. The CDR3 DNA reads TGCGCCAGCAGCCAAGACGGGGACAGCACCAACGAGCAGTACTTC.